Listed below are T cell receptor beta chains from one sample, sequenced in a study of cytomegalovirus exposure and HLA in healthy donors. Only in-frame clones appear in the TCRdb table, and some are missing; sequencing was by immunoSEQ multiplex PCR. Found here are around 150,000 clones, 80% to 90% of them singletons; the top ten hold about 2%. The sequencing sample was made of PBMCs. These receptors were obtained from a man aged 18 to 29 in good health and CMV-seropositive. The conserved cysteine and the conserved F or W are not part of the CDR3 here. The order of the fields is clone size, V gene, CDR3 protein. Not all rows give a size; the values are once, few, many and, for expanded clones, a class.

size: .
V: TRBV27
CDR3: ASRLGAGVDGYT

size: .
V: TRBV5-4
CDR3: ASSPRGGPTDTQY

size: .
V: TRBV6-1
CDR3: ASSDRALSTDTQY

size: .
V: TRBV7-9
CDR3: ASSIVIQGDTGELF

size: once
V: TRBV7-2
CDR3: ASSLPAAGETQY

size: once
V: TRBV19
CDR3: ASSRDRFGGYGYT

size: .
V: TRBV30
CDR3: AWSVSLTGRSGELF

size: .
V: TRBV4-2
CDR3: ASSQVSLGGGNYGYT

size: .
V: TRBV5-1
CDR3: ASSLAGTQETQY

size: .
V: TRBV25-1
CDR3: ASSADRSTDTQY

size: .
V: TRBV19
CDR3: ASSIGDRDYNEQF

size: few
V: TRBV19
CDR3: ASRNPGQGSYEQY

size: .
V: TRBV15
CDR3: ATSSISYGTESYGYT

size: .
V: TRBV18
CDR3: ASSPAGGLGSPLH

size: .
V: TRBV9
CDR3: ASSPTGGSTGELF

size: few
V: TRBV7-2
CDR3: ASSSGAGGVGEKLF

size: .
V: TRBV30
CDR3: AWRFGETNTGELF

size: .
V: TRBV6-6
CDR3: ASSYSPGNTEAF

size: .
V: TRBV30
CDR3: AWSIGQTSPSGYT

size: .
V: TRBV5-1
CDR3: ASRRQSSYEQY

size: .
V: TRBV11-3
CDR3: ASSLQDGVAGDYEQF

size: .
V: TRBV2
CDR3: ASSEFGTSLTDTQY

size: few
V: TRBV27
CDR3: ASRTTGPKLLGYT

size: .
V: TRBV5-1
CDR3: ASKGPGQVDTEAF

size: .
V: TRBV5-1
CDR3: ASSLRPQGANTGELF

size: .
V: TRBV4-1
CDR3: ASSQAGLGNTIY

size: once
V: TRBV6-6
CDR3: ASSYLGQTEAF

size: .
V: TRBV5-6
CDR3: ASSLLLAKNIQY

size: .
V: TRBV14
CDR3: ASSSTAYEQY